The source of this T cell receptor beta chain is a study of graft-versus-host responses after intestinal transplantation. The study's findings and limits: High graft-versus-host to host-versus-graft T cell clonal ratios marked allografts of patients with graft-donor macrochimerism. After transplant, early declines in HvG clones were associated with peak levels of circulating GvH clones.

Produced via immunoSEQ multiplex PCR; TCRdb's table is partial and in-frame only. The sample gives some 79,000 clones, 70% to 90% of which show up once; 0.34% is in the top ten. To note about this clone: Its specificity is unknown.

The germline V gene has CDR1 MNHNS and CDR2 SASEGT. The CDR3 extends over 13 amino acids. Deletions cut 7 bases from V and 2 bases from J, with 10 bases between. The chain combines TRBV6-1 with TRBJ2-3; weak D call: TRBD2 (6 bases). The specimen comprised unstimulated CD4+ T cells sorted from spleen or lymph node cells, sampled before intestinal transplant. This TCR was recovered from a human donor who received an intestinal transplant. In DNA form, the CDR3 reads TGTGCCAGCAAGGAGGGCCCCACAGATACGCAGTATTTT. Protein product: CASKEGPTDTQYF.